A single sample is the source of the 15 T cell receptor beta chains below, sequenced in a study of shared clonotypes between healthy human individuals (TCRdb year 2020). The protocol used for the library was the immunoSEQ multiplex PCR assay. In its TCRdb copy, this immuneACCESS table keeps in-frame sequences only and misses some clones. Where compared with another copy, unresolved V genes explain less than half of these, and the others have no known cause. For this sample the table gives about 490,000 clones, of which about 80% were detected only once. Clones ranked in the top ten supply 12% of the sample. Sequences were obtained from PBMCs. The receptors stem from a woman aged 40 to 50 in good health. Some clones in this sample may be carry-over from other donors' samples.

As regards this clone: This probably arose from a read error, given a far larger clone one base away. The same CDR3 also results from other DNA sequences found in this sample. V gene TRBV15 combines with J gene TRBJ2-7, with D maybe TRBD1 (6 bases). Germline CDR1 reads LNHNV; CDR2 reads YYDKDF (reference sequence). The CDR3 sequence is 14 residues long. CDR3 loop: CATSRAGTYYEQYF. Written as DNA, the CDR3 is TGTGCCACCAGCAGAGCCGGGACATACTACGAGCAGTACTTT.

The chain joins TRBV29-1 to TRBJ2-3, with TRBD2 identical over 10 bases. V shed 6 bases, J shed 0 bases, and the junction held 15 bases outside the gene matches. The CDR3 length is 18 residues. Germline CDR1 SQVTM, CDR2 ANQGSEA. CDR3 DNA: TGCAGCGTCTCTAGCCCTACCGGACTAGCGGCTAGCACAGATACGCAGTATTTT. Protein product: CSVSSPTGLAASTDTQYF.

The J gene is TRBJ2-7, the V gene TRBV5-1; D is possibly TRBD2 (5 bases). Germline assignment: CDR1 SGHRS and CDR2 YFSETQ. Trimming removed 2 bases from V and 7 bases from J, with 16 bases in between. The length of the CDR3 is 14 residues. CDR3 residues: CASSFNRGSEEQYF. CDR3 DNA sequence: TGCGCCAGCAGCTTTAACCGGGGATCGGAGGAGCAGTACTTC.

This chain joins TRBV9 and TRBJ2-5; D possibly matches TRBD1 or TRBD2 (6 bases each). CDR1 is SGDLS and CDR2 is YYNGEE in the germline V gene. This CDR3 is 16 amino acids long. Trimming took off 4 bases at V and 2 bases at J, with 18 bases between the two ends. CDR3 in DNA: TGTGCCAGCAGCTGGTGGGCTGGGGGGCCTCAAGAGACCCAGTACTTC. It yields the protein CASSWWAGGPQETQYF.

The chain couples TRBV18 to TRBJ2-5; D remains ambiguous. The CDR3 runs to 15 residues. CDR1 is KGHSH, CDR2 LQKENI, per germline. The ends were cut back, 0 bases at V and 5 bases at J, with 13 bases in the middle. As DNA, the CDR3 is TGTGCCAGCTCACCACCGAAGGGTACTGGTGAGACCCAGTACTTC. This encodes CASSPPKGTGETQYF.

This clone was found a few times. The chain recombines TRBV28 with TRBJ2-7; D not certain. V dropped 1 base and J dropped 5 bases, with 6 bases sitting between them. CDR3 length equals 12 residues. The V gene's germline CDR1 is MDHEN and CDR2 SYDVKM. CDR3 sequence (DNA): TGTGCCAGCAGTTTATTTGGCGACGAGCAGTACTTC. Its protein is CASSLFGDEQYF.

The genes are TRBV19 and TRBJ2-3; 9 bases match TRBD2. This CDR3 region has 20 residues. The germline CDR1 and CDR2 sequences are LNHDA and SQIVND (reference sequence). V trimming: 5 bases; J trimming: 2 bases; junction bases outside the gene matches: 20. The CDR3 reads CASSPSGGRARIPHTDTQYF. For the CDR3, the DNA is TGTGCCAGTAGTCCCTCGGGCGGGAGGGCCAGGATCCCCCACACAGATACGCAGTATTTT.

The CDR3 DNA reads as TGCGCCAGCAGCCAAGGACTATTAGAGACCCAGTACTTC. This encodes CASSQGLLETQYF. The chain has TRBV4-1 and TRBJ2-5, with a weak D call TRBD2 (5 bases). Germline values: CDR1 MGHRA, CDR2 YSYEKL. Between the trimmed V and J ends, which lost 1 base and 4 bases, there was a span of 7 bases. There are 13 residues in the CDR3.

The gene calls are TRBV10-3 and TRBJ1-3; D not resolved. The CDR3 covers 14 residues. Trimming cost V 3 bases and J 0 bases, with 6 bases left between them. The germline CDR1 and CDR2 sequences are ENHRY and SYGVKD. CDR3 sequence reads: CAISDQNSGNTIYF. Written as DNA, the CDR3 is TGTGCCATCAGTGATCAGAACTCTGGAAACACCATATATTTT.

The rearrangement uses TRBV9 and TRBJ1-2; D is ambiguous. Germline V gives CDR1 SGDLS, CDR2 YYNGEE. CDR3 size: 13 residues. V lost 0 bases to trimming and J lost 7 bases, with 10 bases between them. The CDR3 DNA follows: TGTGCCAGCAGCGTAGGAGACGGTGCTGGCTACACCTTC. Translated: CASSVGDGAGYTF.

The chain employs TRBV7-2 and TRBJ2-7, with D perhaps assigned TRBD1 or TRBD2 (7 bases each). CDR3 length equals 14 residues. Trimming cost V 5 bases and J 6 bases, with 17 bases left between them. The germline V gene encodes CDR1 SGHTA and CDR2 FQGNSA. In DNA form, the CDR3 reads TGTGCCAGCAGCCCAGGGGGGGCGTTATCCGAGCAGTACTTC. Amino acids: CASSPGGALSEQYF.

This chain joins TRBV30 and TRBJ1-2; perhaps TRBD1 as D (6 bases). This CDR3 spans 12 amino acids. Trimming took off 5 bases at V and 4 bases at J, with 11 bases between the two ends. Germline V lookup: CDR1 GTSNPN, CDR2 SVGIG (reference sequence). The CDR3 loop is CAWGRGTYGYTF. The CDR3 DNA reads TGTGCCTGGGGCAGGGGAACCTATGGCTACACCTTC.

This clone was found once. J is TRBJ2-7 and V is TRBV10-3, with unresolved D. Trimming took 1 base from V and 3 from J, leaving 7 bases between them. Germline assignment: CDR1 ENHRY and CDR2 SYGVKD. The CDR3 has 13 amino acids. The CDR3 DNA follows: TGTGCCATCAGTGAGTTTGACGACTACGAGCAGTACTTC. Its protein product is CAISEFDDYEQYF.

This rearrangement joins TRBV11-1 to TRBJ2-1; 7 nucleotides line up with TRBD2. The J segment lost 6 bases and the V segment lost 5 bases, leaving 7 bases of the junction unmatched. This CDR3 comprises 14 residues. CDR1 and CDR2 (germline): SGHAT, FQDESV (reference sequence). The CDR3 DNA reads as TGTGCCAGCAGCGGTCGTTGGGGGGGCAATGAGCAGTTCTTC. It translates to CASSGRWGGNEQFF.

The chain combines TRBV18 with TRBJ2-7; unclear D gene. The CDR3 has 15 residues. Germline loops: CDR1 KGHSH, CDR2 LQKENI. V was cut by 6 bases and J by 0 bases, with 15 bases left in between. In DNA, the CDR3 is TGTGCCAGCTCCCCAGGTAGCCCCTTCTCCTACGAGCAGTACTTC. It specifies CASSPGSPFSYEQYF.